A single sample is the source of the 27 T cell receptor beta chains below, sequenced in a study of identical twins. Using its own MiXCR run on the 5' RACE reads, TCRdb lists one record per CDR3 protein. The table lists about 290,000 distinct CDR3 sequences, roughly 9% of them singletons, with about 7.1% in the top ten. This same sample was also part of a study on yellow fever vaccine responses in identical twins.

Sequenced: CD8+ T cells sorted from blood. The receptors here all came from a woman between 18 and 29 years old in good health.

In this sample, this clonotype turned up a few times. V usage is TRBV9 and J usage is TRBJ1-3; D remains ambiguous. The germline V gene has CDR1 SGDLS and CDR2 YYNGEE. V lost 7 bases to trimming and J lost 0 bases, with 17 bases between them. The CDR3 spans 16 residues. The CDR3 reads CASGLPSQSSGNTIYF. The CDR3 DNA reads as TGTGCCAGCGGTCTACCATCCCAAAGCTCTGGAAACACCATATATTTT.

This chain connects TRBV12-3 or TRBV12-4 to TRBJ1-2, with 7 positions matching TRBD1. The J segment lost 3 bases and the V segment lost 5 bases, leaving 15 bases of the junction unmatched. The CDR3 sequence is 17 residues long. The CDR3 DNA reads TGTGCCAGCAGTACCTGGGACAGATCAGGGGCGGACTATGGCTACACCTTC. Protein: CASSTWDRSGADYGYTF.

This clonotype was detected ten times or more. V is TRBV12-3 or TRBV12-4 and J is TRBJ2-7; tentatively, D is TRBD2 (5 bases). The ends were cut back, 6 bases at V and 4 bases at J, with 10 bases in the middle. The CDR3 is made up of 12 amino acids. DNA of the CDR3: TGTGCCAGCAGGACGGGAAGTTACGAGCAGTACTTC. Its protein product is CASRTGSYEQYF.

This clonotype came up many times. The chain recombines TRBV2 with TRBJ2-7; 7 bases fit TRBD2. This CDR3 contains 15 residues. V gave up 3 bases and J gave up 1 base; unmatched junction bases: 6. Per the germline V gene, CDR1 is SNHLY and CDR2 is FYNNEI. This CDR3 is CASSEGGIRSYEQYF. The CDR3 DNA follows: TGTGCCAGCAGTGAGGGGGGGATCCGATCCTACGAGCAGTACTTC. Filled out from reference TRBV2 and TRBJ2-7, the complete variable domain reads EPEVTQTPSHQVTQMGQEVILRCVPISNHLYFYWYRQILGQKVEFLVSFYNNEISEKSEIFDDQFSVERPDGSNFTLKIRSTKLEDSAMYFCASSEGGIRSYEQYFGPGTRLTVT.

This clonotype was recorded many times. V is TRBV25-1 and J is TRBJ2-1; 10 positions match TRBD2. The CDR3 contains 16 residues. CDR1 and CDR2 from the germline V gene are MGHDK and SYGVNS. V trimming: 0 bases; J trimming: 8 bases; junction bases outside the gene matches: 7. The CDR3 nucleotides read TGTGCCAGCAGTGAATATCTACTAGCGGGAACGGATGAGCAGTTCTTC. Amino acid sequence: CASSEYLLAGTDEQFF.

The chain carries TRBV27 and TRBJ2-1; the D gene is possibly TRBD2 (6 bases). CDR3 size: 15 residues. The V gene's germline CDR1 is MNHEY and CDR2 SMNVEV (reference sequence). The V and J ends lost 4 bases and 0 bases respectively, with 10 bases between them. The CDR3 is CASSSQTSSYNEQFF. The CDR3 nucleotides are TGTGCCAGCAGTTCTCAGACTAGCTCCTACAATGAGCAGTTCTTC.

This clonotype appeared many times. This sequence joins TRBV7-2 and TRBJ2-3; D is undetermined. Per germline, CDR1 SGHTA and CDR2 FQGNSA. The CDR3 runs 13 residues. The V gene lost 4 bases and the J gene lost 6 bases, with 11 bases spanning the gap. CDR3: CASSSVNSDTQYF. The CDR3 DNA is TGTGCCAGCAGCTCTGTAAATTCCGATACGCAGTATTTT.

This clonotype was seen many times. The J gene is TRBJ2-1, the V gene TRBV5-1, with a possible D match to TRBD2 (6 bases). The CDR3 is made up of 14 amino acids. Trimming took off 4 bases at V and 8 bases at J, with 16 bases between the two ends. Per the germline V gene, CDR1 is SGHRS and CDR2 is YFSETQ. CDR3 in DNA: TGCGCCAGCAGCAGGCGGGATCACGTCGATGAGCAGTTCTTC. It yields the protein CASSRRDHVDEQFF.

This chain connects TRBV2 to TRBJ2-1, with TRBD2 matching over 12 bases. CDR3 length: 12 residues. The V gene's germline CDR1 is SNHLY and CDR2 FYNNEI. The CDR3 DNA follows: TGTGTCAGGCCCCTAGCGGGAGGGGAGCAGTTCTTC. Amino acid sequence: CVRPLAGGEQFF.

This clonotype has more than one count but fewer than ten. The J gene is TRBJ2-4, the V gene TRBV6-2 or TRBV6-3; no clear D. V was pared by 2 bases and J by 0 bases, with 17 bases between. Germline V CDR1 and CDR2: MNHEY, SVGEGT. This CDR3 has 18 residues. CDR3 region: CASSYLPAASLAKNIQYF. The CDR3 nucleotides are TGTGCCAGCAGTTACCTCCCGGCAGCCTCTTTAGCCAAAAACATTCAGTACTTC.

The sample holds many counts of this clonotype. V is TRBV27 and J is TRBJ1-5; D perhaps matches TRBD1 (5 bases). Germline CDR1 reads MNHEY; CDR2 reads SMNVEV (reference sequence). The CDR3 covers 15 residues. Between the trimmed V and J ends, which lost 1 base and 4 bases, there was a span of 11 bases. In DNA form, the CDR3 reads TGTGCCAGCAGTTTATTTGGGGCCAGAAATCAGCCCCAGCATTTT. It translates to CASSLFGARNQPQHF.

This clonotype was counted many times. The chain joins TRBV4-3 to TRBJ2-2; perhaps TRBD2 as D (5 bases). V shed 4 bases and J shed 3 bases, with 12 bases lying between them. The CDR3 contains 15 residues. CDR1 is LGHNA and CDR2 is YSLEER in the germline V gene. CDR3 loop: CASSPGRGYTGELFF. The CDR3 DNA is TGCGCCAGCAGCCCAGGTCGAGGGTACACCGGGGAGCTGTTTTTT.

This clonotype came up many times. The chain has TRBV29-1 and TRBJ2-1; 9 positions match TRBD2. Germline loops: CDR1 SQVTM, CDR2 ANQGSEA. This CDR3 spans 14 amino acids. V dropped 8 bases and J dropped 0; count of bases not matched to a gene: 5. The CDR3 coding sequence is TGCAGCTTCAGTAGCGGGAGCTCCTACAATGAGCAGTTCTTC. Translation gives CSFSSGSSYNEQFF.

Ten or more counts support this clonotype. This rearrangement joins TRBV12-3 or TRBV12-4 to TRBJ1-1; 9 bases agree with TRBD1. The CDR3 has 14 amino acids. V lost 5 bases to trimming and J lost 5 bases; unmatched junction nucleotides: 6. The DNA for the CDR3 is TGTGCCAGCAGTCCGACAGGGGGTTTGACTGAAGCTTTCTTT. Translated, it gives CASSPTGGLTEAFF.

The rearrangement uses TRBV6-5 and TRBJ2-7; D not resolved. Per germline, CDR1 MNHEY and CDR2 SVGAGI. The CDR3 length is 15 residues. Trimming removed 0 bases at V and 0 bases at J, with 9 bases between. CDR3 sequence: CASSYSLRSSYEQYF. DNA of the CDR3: TGTGCCAGCAGTTACTCCCTGCGCAGCTCCTACGAGCAGTACTTC.

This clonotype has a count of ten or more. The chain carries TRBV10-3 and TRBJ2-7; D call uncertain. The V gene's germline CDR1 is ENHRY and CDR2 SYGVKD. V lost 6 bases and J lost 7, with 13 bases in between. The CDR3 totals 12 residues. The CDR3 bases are TGTGCCATCAGCTACCAAGGGTGGGAGCAGTACTTC. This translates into CAISYQGWEQYF.

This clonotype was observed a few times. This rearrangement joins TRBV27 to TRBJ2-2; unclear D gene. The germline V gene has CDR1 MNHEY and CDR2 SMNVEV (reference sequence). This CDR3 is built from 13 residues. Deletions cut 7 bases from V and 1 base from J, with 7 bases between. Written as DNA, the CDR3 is TGTGCCAGCAACCATAGGAACACCGGGGAGCTGTTTTTT. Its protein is CASNHRNTGELFF.

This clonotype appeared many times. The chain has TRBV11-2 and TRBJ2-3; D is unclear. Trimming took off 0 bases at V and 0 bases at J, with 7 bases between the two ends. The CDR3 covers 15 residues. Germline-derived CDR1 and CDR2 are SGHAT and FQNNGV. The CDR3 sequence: CASSLEALSTDTQYF. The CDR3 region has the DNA TGTGCCAGCAGCTTAGAGGCCTTGAGCACAGATACGCAGTATTTT.

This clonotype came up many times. CDR3 in DNA: TGCAGTGCTATCGATCAGGGGGGCCAAGAGACCCAGTACTTC. This gives the protein CSAIDQGGQETQYF. The V gene is TRBV20-1, the J gene TRBJ2-5, with a tentative D call TRBD1 (7 bases). V was cut by 4 bases and J by 1 base, with 13 bases left in between. The CDR3 runs 14 residues. CDR1 DFQATT and CDR2 SNEGSKA come from the germline V gene (reference sequence).

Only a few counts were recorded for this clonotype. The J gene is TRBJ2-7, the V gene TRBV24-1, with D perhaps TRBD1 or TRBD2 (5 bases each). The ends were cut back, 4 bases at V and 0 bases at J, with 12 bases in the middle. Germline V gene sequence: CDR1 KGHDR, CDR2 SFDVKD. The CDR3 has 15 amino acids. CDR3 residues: CATSDSTGASYEQYF. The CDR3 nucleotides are TGTGCCACCAGTGACTCAACCGGGGCCTCCTACGAGCAGTACTTC.

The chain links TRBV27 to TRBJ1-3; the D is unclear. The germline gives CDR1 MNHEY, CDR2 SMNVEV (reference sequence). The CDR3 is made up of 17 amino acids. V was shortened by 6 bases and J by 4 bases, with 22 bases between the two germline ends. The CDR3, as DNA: TGTGCCAGCAGCAGTACACGGGAGCTCTGGGTAGGAAACACCATATATTTT. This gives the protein CASSSTRELWVGNTIYF.

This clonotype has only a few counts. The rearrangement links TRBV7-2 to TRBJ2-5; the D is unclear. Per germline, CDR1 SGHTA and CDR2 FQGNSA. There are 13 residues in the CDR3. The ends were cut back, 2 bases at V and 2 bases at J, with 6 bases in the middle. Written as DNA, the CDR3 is TGTGCCAGCAGCTTACATCAGCAAGAGACCCAGTACTTC. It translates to CASSLHQQETQYF.

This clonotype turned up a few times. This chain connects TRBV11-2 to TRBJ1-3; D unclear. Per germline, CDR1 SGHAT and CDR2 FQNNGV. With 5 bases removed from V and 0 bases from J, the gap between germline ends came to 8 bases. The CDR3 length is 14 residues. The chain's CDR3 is CASSGLLSGNTIYF. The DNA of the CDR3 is TGTGCCAGCAGCGGACTACTCTCTGGAAACACCATATATTTT.

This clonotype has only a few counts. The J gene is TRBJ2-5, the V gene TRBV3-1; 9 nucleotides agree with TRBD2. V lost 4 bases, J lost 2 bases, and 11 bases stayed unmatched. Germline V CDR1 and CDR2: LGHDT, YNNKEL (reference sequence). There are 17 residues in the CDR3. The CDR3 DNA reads TGTGCCAGCAGCCTGGATCGGATTAGCGGGGGACAAGAGACCCAGTACTTC. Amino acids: CASSLDRISGGQETQYF.

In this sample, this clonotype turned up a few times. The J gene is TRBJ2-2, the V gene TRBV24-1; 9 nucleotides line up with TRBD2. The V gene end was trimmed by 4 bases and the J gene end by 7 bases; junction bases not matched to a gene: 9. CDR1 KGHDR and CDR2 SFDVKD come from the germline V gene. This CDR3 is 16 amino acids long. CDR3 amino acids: CATSEPTSGLFGELFF. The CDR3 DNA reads TGTGCCACCAGTGAGCCGACTAGCGGTCTTTTCGGGGAGCTGTTTTTT.

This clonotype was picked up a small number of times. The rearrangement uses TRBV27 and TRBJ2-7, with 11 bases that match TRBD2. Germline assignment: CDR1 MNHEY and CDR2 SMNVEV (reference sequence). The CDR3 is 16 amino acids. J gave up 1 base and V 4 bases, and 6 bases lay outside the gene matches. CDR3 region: CASSSKGLAGSYEQYF. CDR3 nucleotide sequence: TGTGCCAGCAGTTCCAAAGGACTAGCGGGTTCCTACGAGCAGTACTTC.

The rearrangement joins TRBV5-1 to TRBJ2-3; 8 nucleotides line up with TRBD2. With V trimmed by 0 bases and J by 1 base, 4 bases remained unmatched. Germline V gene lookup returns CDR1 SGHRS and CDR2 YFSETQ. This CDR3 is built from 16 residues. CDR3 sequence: CASSLDGTRGTDTQYF. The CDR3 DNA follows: TGCGCCAGCAGCTTGGACGGGACTAGGGGCACAGATACGCAGTATTTT.